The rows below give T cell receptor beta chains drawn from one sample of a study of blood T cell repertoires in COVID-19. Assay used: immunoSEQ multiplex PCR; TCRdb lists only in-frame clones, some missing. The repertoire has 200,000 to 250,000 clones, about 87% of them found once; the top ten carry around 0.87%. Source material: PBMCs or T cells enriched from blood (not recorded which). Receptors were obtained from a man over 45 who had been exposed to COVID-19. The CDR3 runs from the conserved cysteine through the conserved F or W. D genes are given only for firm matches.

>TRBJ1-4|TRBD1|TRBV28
CASSFNPGQGLGKLFF
TGTGCCAGCAGTTTTAATCCGGGACAGGGTCTCGGAAAACTGTTTTTT
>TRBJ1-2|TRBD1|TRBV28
CASTEPGTGNGYTF
TGTGCCTCAACCGAACCCGGGACAGGGAATGGCTACACCTTC
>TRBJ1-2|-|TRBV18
CASSPLTLSREANYGYTF
TGTGCCAGCTCGCCCCTCACCCTTTCGAGGGAAGCTAACTATGGCTACACCTTC
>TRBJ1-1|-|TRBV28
CASSPLTGQNTEAFF
TGTGCCAGCAGTCCCCTGACAGGACAGAACACTGAAGCTTTCTTT
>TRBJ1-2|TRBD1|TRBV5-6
CASRLTGGGNYGYTF
TGTGCCAGCAGGCTGACAGGGGGCGGAAACTATGGCTACACCTTC
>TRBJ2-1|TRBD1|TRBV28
CASKNPGQYQFF
TGTGCCAGCAAAAACCCGGGACAGTACCAGTTCTTC
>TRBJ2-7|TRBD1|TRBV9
CASSVSGTGTYEQYF
TGTGCCAGCAGCGTAAGTGGGACAGGGACCTACGAGCAGTACTTC
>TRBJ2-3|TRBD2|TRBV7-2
CASNTPPGGIRTDTQYF
TGTGCCAGCAACACCCCGCCCGGGGGGATACGGACAGATACGCAGTATTTT
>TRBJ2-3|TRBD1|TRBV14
CASSQFRSGTVLEYTDTQYF
TGTGCCAGCAGCCAATTCCGGTCGGGGACAGTGCTAGAATACACAGATACGCAGTATTTT
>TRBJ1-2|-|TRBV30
CAWSADSPYGYTF
TGTGCCTGGAGTGCGGACAGCCCCTATGGCTACACCTTC
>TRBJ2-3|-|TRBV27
CATLNSASSTDTQYF
TGTGCCACCCTTAATAGCGCCTCTAGCACAGATACGCAGTATTTT
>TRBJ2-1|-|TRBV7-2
CASSLYPGSNSYNEQFF
TGTGCCAGCAGCTTGTATCCAGGGTCTAATTCCTACAATGAGCAGTTCTTC
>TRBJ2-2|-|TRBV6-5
CASSNMNTGELFF
TGTGCCAGCAGTAACATGAACACCGGGGAGCTGTTTTTT
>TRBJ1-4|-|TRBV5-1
CASSQGLGEKLFF
TGCGCCAGCAGCCAGGGTTTGGGTGAAAAACTGTTTTTT
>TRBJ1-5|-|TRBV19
CASSISVSVGNQPQHF
TGTGCCAGTAGTATAAGTGTTTCAGTCGGCAATCAGCCCCAGCATTTT
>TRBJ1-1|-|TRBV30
CAWSLTENTEAFF
TGTGCCTGGAGTCTGACAGAAAACACTGAAGCTTTCTTT